Listed below are T cell receptor beta chains from one sample, sequenced in a study of cytomegalovirus exposure and HLA in healthy donors. The data were produced by immunoSEQ multiplex PCR, yet TCRdb's version contains in-frame clones alone and is incomplete. The profile shows about 120,000 clones, 81% of them singletons. Sequenced: PBMCs. These receptors were obtained from a woman aged 25-40 years in good health and CMV-seronegative. CDR3s include the opening cysteine and the closing phenylalanine or tryptophan.

J: TRBJ2-5
V: TRBV7-2
CDR3: CASSLSAWEAQYF

J: TRBJ2-3
V: TRBV12-5
CDR3: CASGFGGRTADTQYF

J: TRBJ1-5
V: TRBV5-1
CDR3: CASSLDSFSNQPQHF

J: TRBJ1-2
V: TRBV23-1
CDR3: CASSHYKCRVNYGYTF

J: TRBJ2-7
V: TRBV9
CDR3: CASSYNQGPPYEQYF

J: TRBJ2-3
V: TRBV10-2
CDR3: CASSESRPLAGGKDTQYF

J: TRBJ2-1
V: TRBV6-4
CDR3: CARTVAVGNEQFF

J: TRBJ2-4
V: TRBV27
CDR3: CASSNNLEPAKNIQYF

J: TRBJ1-2
V: TRBV12-5
CDR3: CASGLSPDRGWSGYTF

J: TRBJ2-1
V: TRBV18
CDR3: CASSRSSGRDVDEQFF

J: TRBJ1-5
V: TRBV19
CDR3: CASSMGGPQHF

J: TRBJ2-3
V: TRBV7-6
CDR3: CASSLGGGSYTDTQYF

J: TRBJ2-7
V: TRBV11-1
CDR3: CASSLQGALGEQYF

J: TRBJ2-3
V: TRBV2
CDR3: CASRPGLAGTDTQYF

J: TRBJ1-1
V: TRBV15
CDR3: CATSRDLGGARNTEAFF

J: TRBJ2-1
V: TRBV11-2
CDR3: CASSRARETVDEQFF

J: TRBJ2-5
V: TRBV7-2
CDR3: CASSLGWGQGQETQYF

J: TRBJ2-5
V: TRBV28
CDR3: CASSLLDNPGQGTAGGRETQYF

J: TRBJ1-5
V: TRBV19
CDR3: CASSGGGGGNQPQHF

J: TRBJ1-2
V: TRBV28
CDR3: CASNSLEGTGKLSIDGYTF

J: TRBJ1-5
V: TRBV7-9
CDR3: CASSATGDGNQPQHF

J: TRBJ1-1
V: TRBV9
CDR3: CASSVSRDTENTEAFF

J: TRBJ2-7
V: TRBV28
CDR3: CASSLSDSISYEQYF

J: TRBJ1-2
V: TRBV2
CDR3: CASRPGLYGYTF

J: TRBJ2-7
V: TRBV5-6
CDR3: CASSFGDRAYEQYF

J: TRBJ1-5
V: TRBV27
CDR3: CASSWAGSNQPQHF

J: NA
V: TRBV6-1
CDR3: CASSERRTSGKGEQYF

J: TRBJ2-1
V: TRBV12-5
CDR3: CASGFWPSSRPSYNEQFF

J: TRBJ2-2
V: TRBV11-2
CDR3: CASSTGQGHRELFF

J: TRBJ1-5
V: TRBV18
CDR3: CASSQGAGGQPQHF

J: TRBJ1-2
V: TRBV28
CDR3: CASSSILTTGGSNYGYTF

J: TRBJ2-5
V: TRBV7-6
CDR3: CASSLGSTGETQYF

J: TRBJ2-7
V: TRBV5-1
CDR3: CASSPGTGISSYEQYF

J: TRBJ2-3
V: TRBV5-1
CDR3: CASSFRPSGDPPGDTQYF

J: TRBJ1-2
V: TRBV19
CDR3: CASAVFPGYGYTF

J: NA
V: TRBV7-8
CDR3: CASSLGTLEQYF

J: TRBJ2-7
V: TRBV6-1
CDR3: CAVRGGNSYEQYF

J: TRBJ2-1
V: TRBV5-1
CDR3: CASSLLTSGSGYNEQFF

J: TRBJ2-7
V: TRBV15
CDR3: CATSIGAAYEQYF

J: TRBJ2-2
V: TRBV10-2
CDR3: CASSESGLSTGELFF

J: TRBJ1-6
V: TRBV6-4
CDR3: CASSAGEHSPLHF

J: TRBJ1-1
V: TRBV7-9
CDR3: CASSTPTGPNTEAFF

J: TRBJ2-7
V: TRBV28
CDR3: CASRPAGGSYEQYF

J: TRBJ2-5
V: TRBV27
CDR3: CASSPAYGGTQYF

J: TRBJ1-1
V: TRBV28
CDR3: CASSLQGMNTEAFF

J: TRBJ1-1
V: TRBV4-1
CDR3: CASSPAPGNTEAFF

J: TRBJ1-4
V: TRBV28
CDR3: CASTLDRGHANEKLFF

J: TRBJ1-5
V: TRBV9
CDR3: CASSVGTGRQPQHF

J: TRBJ2-7
V: TRBV30
CDR3: CAWRASGATYEQYF

J: TRBJ2-7
V: TRBV7-2
CDR3: CASSRDRGSDEQYF